This T cell receptor (beta chain) was recovered during a study of chemoradiotherapy in HPV16-positive cancers (dated by TCRdb to between 2021 and 2024). Some background on the complete study: Candidate HPV-specific T-cell clones and common TCR motifs were defined through functional T-cell assays on cells from two HPV16-positive patients. The study set out to ask whether T-cell immunity against the HPV oncoproteins E6 and E7 changes over the course of chemoradiotherapy and whether that immunity affects survival. The candidate HPV-specific TCRs and motifs were then tracked in TCR repertoires from some 86 patients with HPV-related cancers. Results and caveats for the whole study, not just this receptor: Only a couple of HPV16-positive patients were used to derive the functional definition of HPV-specific T cells, and the survival association was reported for HPV16-positive patients. Expansion of candidate HPV-specific clones and E7-related TCR motifs was observed in the tumor microenvironment during treatment, whereas no such expansion was observed for non-HPV-specific T cells. In HPV16-positive patients, expansion of HPV-responsive T cells during chemoradiotherapy was found to be associated with improved recurrence-free survival.

Receptor libraries were prepared by the immunoSEQ multiplex PCR assay. In its TCRdb copy, this immuneACCESS table keeps in-frame sequences only and misses some clones. Where compared with another copy, unresolved V genes explain less than half of these, and the others have no known cause. For this sample the table gives 36,000 or so clones, of which about 82% were detected only once. 3% to 4% of the sample is taken by the ten largest. CDR3 length: 13 amino acids, cysteine to phenylalanine. CDR3 DNA is the only sequence kept; it has 39 bases, read in frame from the first base. The germline V and J ends show losses of 6 bases and 3 bases respectively, and no gene match explains 3 bases of the junction. From a lookup of the germline V gene, CDR1 and CDR2 are SNHLY and FYNNEI. To note about this clone: The specificity of this receptor is unknown. No base qualities exist here, and no much larger clone lies one base off it.

Because repertoires were sampled repeatedly during chemoradiotherapy, clonal expansion in the tumor microenvironment could be followed. The V gene is TRBV2 and the J gene is TRBJ1-1; TRBD1 aligns with 8 central bases. Sequencing was performed on blood, taken from a patient who underwent chemoradiotherapy. The source is a human donor with HPV-associated anogenital cancer. The CDR3 has the sequence CASSVDRDTEAFF. The sequenced DNA is TGTGCCAGCAGCGTGGACAGGGACACTGAAGCTTTCTTT.